These 7 T cell receptor beta chains were all obtained from the same sample, sequenced in a study of spatial heterogeneity in lung cancer. TCRdb re-analysed the 5' RACE reads in MiXCR, keeping a single row per CDR3 protein. The table has tens of thousands of distinct CDR3 sequences, 10% seen once. Time point meaning: blood at routine non-recurrence follow-up after resection. The starting material was PBMCs, obtained at follow-up. These receptors were taken from a female donor with early-stage non-small cell lung cancer.

The table lists this clonotype with many counts. This rearrangement joins TRBV29-1 to TRBJ2-7, with 10 bases matching TRBD1. J gave up 5 bases and V 0 bases, and 4 bases lay outside the gene matches. CDR1 SQVTM and CDR2 ANQGSEA come from the germline V gene. This CDR3 comprises 14 residues. CDR3 loop: CSVEEDRGRDEQYF. The CDR3, as DNA: TGCAGCGTTGAAGAAGACAGGGGGCGCGACGAGCAGTACTTC.

This clonotype was recorded many times. This chain links TRBV20-1 with TRBJ2-7; D possibly matches TRBD1 or TRBD2 (5 bases each). The CDR3 loop spans 16 amino acids. V shed 4 bases and J shed 7 bases, with 26 bases lying between them. Germline values: CDR1 DFQATT, CDR2 SNEGSKA (reference sequence). CDR3 in amino acids: CSATTWAGRNLREQYF. CDR3 nucleotide sequence: TGCAGTGCTACAACTTGGGCAGGGAGAAATTTAAGAGAGCAGTACTTC.

This clonotype was seen ten or more times. The chain employs TRBV12-3 or TRBV12-4 and TRBJ2-5; 8 nucleotides match TRBD2. This CDR3 region has 13 residues. Trimming cost V 5 bases and J 7 bases; bases outside gene matches: 6. This CDR3 reads CASSLGGAGTQYF. The CDR3 DNA reads TGTGCCAGCAGTCTCGGGGGGGCAGGGACCCAGTACTTC.

The chain uses TRBV29-1 and TRBJ2-1, with D maybe TRBD2 (6 bases). CDR3 length: 13 residues. The germline gives CDR1 SQVTM, CDR2 ANQGSEA. V was cut by 7 bases and J by 2 bases, with 12 bases left in between. CDR3 loop: CSAPSVPYNEQFF. CDR3 bases: TGCAGCGCTCCTAGCGTCCCCTACAATGAGCAGTTCTTC.

This clonotype was observed a handful of times. V usage is TRBV5-4 and J usage is TRBJ2-7, with 9 bases matching TRBD1. The germline gives CDR1 SGHNT, CDR2 YYREEE (reference sequence). V was clipped by 0 bases and J by 4 bases; unmatched bases: 2. There are 14 residues in the CDR3. CDR3 residues: CASSLVQGAYEQYF. CDR3 DNA: TGTGCCAGCAGCTTGGTACAGGGGGCATACGAGCAGTACTTC.

This clonotype has a handful of counts. The chain employs TRBV15 and TRBJ2-1; D gene uncertain. The CDR3 extends over 13 amino acids. Per the germline V gene, CDR1 is LNHNV and CDR2 is YYDKDF (reference sequence). Trimming left V 7 bases short and J 5 bases short, with 12 bases between. CDR3 in DNA: TGTGCCACCAATAAGGGTTTGGACAATGAGCAGTTCTTC. Translation: CATNKGLDNEQFF.

The CDR3 reads CSARERTVYGYTF. For the CDR3, the DNA is TGCAGTGCTAGAGAAAGGACAGTCTATGGCTACACCTTC. This chain links TRBV20-1 with TRBJ1-2; D might be TRBD1 (6 bases). V was shortened by 0 bases and J by 4 bases, with 9 bases between the two germline ends. This CDR3 spans 13 amino acids. Germline-derived CDR1 and CDR2 are DFQATT and SNEGSKA (reference sequence).